These 27 T cell receptor beta chains were all obtained from the same sample, sequenced in a study of blood T cell repertoires in COVID-19. The protocol was immunoSEQ multiplex PCR, while the TCRdb copy is restricted to in-frame clones and leaves out a portion. This table holds 150,000 to 190,000 clones, 85% found once. Sequenced material: peripheral blood. These receptors were obtained from a woman in her fifties or sixties with COVID-19, enrolled during active disease.

This clone has at least ten counts. The rearrangement links TRBV7-9 to TRBJ2-7; D might be TRBD1 (6 bases). The CDR3 sequence is 14 residues long. Germline loops: CDR1 SEHNR, CDR2 FQNEAQ (reference sequence). Trimming removed 5 bases at V and 6 bases at J, with 17 bases between. The CDR3 region has the DNA TGTGCCAGCAGCACCTCCGGGTGGGGGCTCGAGCAGTACTTC. This codes for CASSTSGWGLEQYF.

The V call is TRBV7-9, the J call TRBJ1-6; the D is unclear. V lost 5 bases and J 7 bases, leaving 9 bases between the germline ends. CDR3 size: 13 residues. Per germline, CDR1 SEHNR and CDR2 FQNEAQ (reference sequence). CDR3 coding DNA: TGTGCCAGCAGCCACGAGGGAAATTCACCCCTCCACTTT. Translating gives CASSHEGNSPLHF.

A few counts support this clone. The V call is TRBV14, the J call TRBJ1-4; D call uncertain. Between the trimmed V and J ends, which lost 4 bases and 0 bases, there was a span of 9 bases. The germline CDR1 and CDR2 sequences are SGHDN and FVKESK. This CDR3 comprises 15 residues. This chain's CDR3 is CASSRAGTTNEKLFF. As DNA, the CDR3 is TGTGCCAGCAGCCGGGCCGGAACAACTAATGAAAAACTGTTTTTT.

This chain uses TRBV5-1 with TRBJ1-1, with TRBD1 matching over 11 bases. V was pared by 0 bases and J by 6 bases, with 7 bases of the junction left unmatched. The CDR3 length is 16 residues. Germline CDR1 is SGHRS and CDR2 is YFSETQ. The CDR3 region has the DNA TGCGCCAGCAGCTTGGGGACAGGGGGCGCGGGCCCTGAAGCTTTCTTT. Its protein product is CASSLGTGGAGPEAFF.

The CDR3 region has the DNA TGTGCCAGTGGGGGGGCAGTCCTCTATAATTCACCCCTCCACTTT. Translated, it gives CASGGAVLYNSPLHF. V usage is TRBV27 and J usage is TRBJ1-6; weak D call: TRBD1 (6 bases). Trimming cost V 9 bases and J 3 bases, with 15 bases left between them. CDR1 and CDR2 from the germline V gene are MNHEY and SMNVEV (reference sequence). CDR3 size: 15 residues.

As DNA, the CDR3 is TGTGCCAGCAGCTTCGGGACAGGGGTTAATCAGCCCCAGCATTTT. Amino acid sequence: CASSFGTGVNQPQHF. V gene TRBV5-6 combines with J gene TRBJ1-5; 10 positions agree with TRBD1. The CDR3 has 15 amino acids. J gave up 4 bases and V 2 bases, and 3 bases lay outside the gene matches. The germline CDR1 and CDR2 sequences are SGHDT and YYEEEE.

This rearrangement joins TRBV2 to TRBJ1-4; 9 nucleotides align to TRBD1. The CDR3 is 15 residues long. V lost 6 bases to trimming and J lost 5 bases; unmatched junction nucleotides: 7. Germline CDR1 SNHLY, CDR2 FYNNEI. CDR3 sequence reads: CASSGQGPSNEKLFF. For the CDR3, the DNA is TGTGCCAGCAGCGGACAGGGGCCTTCGAATGAAAAACTGTTTTTT.

This clone was seen just once. The chain has TRBV5-1 and TRBJ1-6; D perhaps matches TRBD1 (5 bases). The CDR3 is 17 residues long. The V end was cut by 4 bases, the J end by 0 bases, with 14 bases between. Germline CDR1 is SGHRS and CDR2 is YFSETQ. The CDR3 region has the DNA TGCGCCAGCAGCCGAGCCCCCGACAGCTCCTATAATTCACCCCTCCACTTT. Translating gives CASSRAPDSSYNSPLHF.

This clone showed up many times. This chain joins TRBV7-3 and TRBJ2-2, with D possibly matching TRBD1 (6 bases). Germline V CDR1 and CDR2: SGHTA, FQGTGA. Trimming took off 1 base at V and 11 bases at J, with 17 bases between the two ends. This CDR3 region has 15 residues. CDR3 coding DNA: TGTGCCAGCAGCTTAATGGGCAGGGGAAGCGGAGAGCTGTTTTTT. It codes for CASSLMGRGSGELFF.

The sample holds one count of this clone. V and J are TRBV7-2 and TRBJ1-5; 8 bases are shared with TRBD1. This CDR3 region has 16 residues. Germline V gene data show CDR1 as SGHTA and CDR2 as FQGNSA. The ends lost 5 bases at V and 3 bases at J; junction bases unmatched: 9. CDR3 sequence (DNA): TGTGCCAGCAGCGGACAGGGAGCGATGAACAATCAGCCCCAGCATTTT. Translating gives CASSGQGAMNNQPQHF.

V gene TRBV5-1 combines with J gene TRBJ2-1, with 8 bases fitting TRBD1. V trimming: 5 bases; J trimming: 6 bases; junction bases outside the gene matches: 16. The germline gives CDR1 SGHRS, CDR2 YFSETQ. The CDR3 consists of 17 residues. CDR3 bases: TGCGCCAGCAGTGGGGTTTTCGACAGGGGAAGGGGCAATGAGCAGTTCTTC. Translating it yields CASSGVFDRGRGNEQFF.

The CDR3 nucleotides are TGTGCCAGCAGTTCAGGCAGGGGCTATGGCTACACCTTC. Translating it yields CASSSGRGYGYTF. The chain employs TRBV12-3 or TRBV12-4 and TRBJ1-2; TRBD1 is a possible D gene (6 bases). Trimming took 4 bases from V and 4 from J, leaving 10 bases between them. The CDR3 extends over 13 amino acids.

The V gene is TRBV5-4, the J gene TRBJ1-2; D remains ambiguous. Germline CDR1 reads SGHNT; CDR2 reads YYREEE (reference sequence). V lost 0 bases and J 4 bases, leaving 13 bases between the germline ends. The CDR3 covers 15 residues. DNA of the CDR3: TGTGCCAGCAGCTTGGCCAACCGGGTCCTCTATGGCTACACCTTC. Translation: CASSLANRVLYGYTF.

This sequence joins TRBV5-1 and TRBJ1-2; D perhaps matches TRBD1 (6 bases). Deletions cut 0 bases from V and 6 bases from J, with 15 bases between. This CDR3 contains 15 residues. The germline V gene encodes CDR1 SGHRS and CDR2 YFSETQ. The CDR3 region is CASSLAGRGFDGYTF. The CDR3 nucleotides are TGCGCCAGCAGCTTGGCTGGCAGGGGCTTTGATGGCTACACCTTC.

This chain's CDR3 is CASSLEGEGRGNEQFF. In DNA form, the CDR3 reads TGTGCCAGCAGCCTGGAGGGAGAGGGAAGAGGCAATGAGCAGTTCTTC. The V call is TRBV11-2, the J call TRBJ2-1; D may be TRBD2 (6 bases). V lost 5 bases and J 6 bases, leaving 20 bases between the germline ends. Germline V gene data show CDR1 as SGHAT and CDR2 as FQNNGV. This CDR3 comprises 16 residues.

This clone was counted between two and nine times. The V gene is TRBV6-5, the J gene TRBJ2-2; D is ambiguous. There are 14 residues in the CDR3. Trimming shortened V by 6 bases and J by 0 bases, and 8 bases separated the two germline ends. Germline V CDR1 and CDR2: MNHEY, SVGAGI. CDR3 in DNA: TGTGCCAGCAGGGCCATTACGAACACCGGGGAGCTGTTTTTT. Amino acid sequence: CASRAITNTGELFF.

The chain combines TRBV6-1 with TRBJ1-1; TRBD1 is a possible D gene (5 bases). The CDR3 is 15 amino acids. V lost 3 bases and J 0 bases, leaving 11 bases between the germline ends. Germline V gene data show CDR1 as MNHNS and CDR2 as SASEGT. In nucleotides, the CDR3 is TGTGCCAGCAGTGAGGGATGGGGCCTGAACACTGAAGCTTTCTTT. Translated, it gives CASSEGWGLNTEAFF.

J is TRBJ1-3 and V is TRBV18; D is unclear. V was clipped by 4 bases and J by 0 bases, with 7 bases between them. The CDR3 length is 14 residues. CDR1 and CDR2 from the germline V gene are KGHSH and LQKENI. For the CDR3, the DNA is TGTGCCAGCTCACTGGGCCGCTCTGGAAACACCATATATTTT. Translation: CASSLGRSGNTIYF.

This chain uses TRBV18 with TRBJ1-3; perhaps TRBD1 as D (6 bases). Per the germline V gene, CDR1 is KGHSH and CDR2 is LQKENI. V lost 2 bases and J 4 bases, leaving 12 bases between the germline ends. The CDR3 has 15 amino acids. CDR3 DNA: TGTGCCAGCTCACCAGGACAGATGAAAGGAAACACCATATATTTT. This gives the protein CASSPGQMKGNTIYF.

The J gene is TRBJ1-4, the V gene TRBV2; D is ambiguous. This CDR3 is built from 13 residues. V lost 9 bases and J lost 0, with 8 bases in between. Germline loops: CDR1 SNHLY, CDR2 FYNNEI. The CDR3 region has the DNA TGTGCCAGTTCCGGGACAACTAATGAAAAACTGTTTTTT. Protein sequence: CASSGTTNEKLFF.

The table lists this clone with a count of one. The J gene is TRBJ1-1, the V gene TRBV5-5; 8 positions match TRBD1. CDR3 length: 16 amino acids. V lost 3 bases to trimming and J lost 4 bases; unmatched junction nucleotides: 11. Germline V gene lookup returns CDR1 SGHKS and CDR2 YYEKEE (reference sequence). CDR3 coding DNA: TGTGCCAGCAGCTGGGCGCAGGGGGCCGGAGGCACTGAAGCTTTCTTT. Protein: CASSWAQGAGGTEAFF.

The chain couples TRBV6-5 to TRBJ1-1; tentatively, D is TRBD1 (6 bases). The CDR3 is 13 residues long. The V gene's germline CDR1 is MNHEY and CDR2 SVGAGI. V was trimmed by 2 bases and J by 5 bases, leaving 9 bases between them. The CDR3 protein is CASSYDRITEAFF. The CDR3 bases are TGTGCCAGCAGTTACGACAGGATTACTGAAGCTTTCTTT.

The genes are TRBV6-5 and TRBJ1-5; tentatively, D is TRBD1 (6 bases). The CDR3 spans 14 residues. V was shortened by 6 bases and J by 6 bases, with 15 bases between the two germline ends. The germline V gene encodes CDR1 MNHEY and CDR2 SVGAGI. The CDR3 nucleotides read TGTGCCAGCAGACTGGGGGGGGCTACTCAGCCCCAGCATTTT. Translating it yields CASRLGGATQPQHF.

This rearrangement joins TRBV3-1 (or the pseudogene TRBV3-2) to TRBJ1-2; D is uncertain. The CDR3 runs 13 residues. V was clipped by 4 bases and J by 1 base, with 7 bases between them. Germline loops: CDR1 LGHDT, CDR2 YNNKEL (reference sequence). CDR3 in amino acids: CASSPTNNYGYTF. DNA for the CDR3: TGTGCCAGCAGCCCGACAAATAACTATGGCTACACCTTC.

A single count supports this clone. The J gene is TRBJ1-2, the V gene TRBV7-2, with D tentatively TRBD1 (6 bases). Per germline, CDR1 SGHTA and CDR2 FQGNSA. The CDR3 is 18 amino acids. V was shortened by 2 bases and J by 4 bases, with 23 bases between the two germline ends. This CDR3 is CASSLPLTRGPLLYGYTF. Written as DNA, the CDR3 is TGTGCCAGCAGCTTACCACTGACCAGGGGCCCCCTCCTCTATGGCTACACCTTC.

The chain uses TRBV10-1 and TRBJ2-2; the D gene is possibly TRBD1 (6 bases). From germline, CDR1 is WNHNN and CDR2 SYGVQD (reference sequence). V lost 6 bases, J lost 8 bases, and 10 bases lay in between. The CDR3 runs to 12 residues. The CDR3, as DNA: TGCGCCAGCAGCGCTGGACAGGGGGAGCTGTTTTTT. Translation: CASSAGQGELFF.

The chain has TRBV2 and TRBJ2-2, with TRBD1 matching over 7 bases. The V gene end was trimmed by 7 bases and the J gene end by 4 bases; junction bases not matched to a gene: 6. The CDR3 sequence is 14 residues long. Looked up from germline, CDR1 is SNHLY and CDR2 is FYNNEI. CDR3 region: CASIRDRRTGELFF. For the CDR3, the DNA is TGTGCCAGCATCCGGGACAGACGCACCGGGGAGCTGTTTTTT.